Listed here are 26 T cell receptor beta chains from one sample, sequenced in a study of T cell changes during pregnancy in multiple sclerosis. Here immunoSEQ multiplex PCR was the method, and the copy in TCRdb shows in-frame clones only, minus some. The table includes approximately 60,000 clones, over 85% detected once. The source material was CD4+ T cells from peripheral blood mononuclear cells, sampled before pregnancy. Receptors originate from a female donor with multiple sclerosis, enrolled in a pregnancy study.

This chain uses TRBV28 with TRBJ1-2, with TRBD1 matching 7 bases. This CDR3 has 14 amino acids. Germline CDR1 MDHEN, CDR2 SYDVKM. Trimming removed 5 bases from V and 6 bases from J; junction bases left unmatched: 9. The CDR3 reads CASSLQGGADGYTF. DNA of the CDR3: TGTGCCAGCAGTCTTCAAGGGGGCGCTGATGGCTACACCTTC.

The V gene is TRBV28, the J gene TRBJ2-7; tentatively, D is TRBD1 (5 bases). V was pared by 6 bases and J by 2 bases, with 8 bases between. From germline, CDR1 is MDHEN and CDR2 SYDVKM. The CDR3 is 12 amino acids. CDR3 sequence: CASRGQAYEQYF. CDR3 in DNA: TGTGCCAGCAGAGGACAAGCCTACGAGCAGTACTTC.

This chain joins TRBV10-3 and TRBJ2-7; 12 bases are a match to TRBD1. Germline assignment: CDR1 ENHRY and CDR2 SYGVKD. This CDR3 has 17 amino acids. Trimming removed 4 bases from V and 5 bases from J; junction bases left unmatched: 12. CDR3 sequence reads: CAISVGPTGTGGHEQYF. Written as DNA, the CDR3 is TGTGCCATCAGTGTGGGCCCGACCGGGACAGGGGGCCACGAGCAGTACTTC.

CDR3 residues: CASRGDYDSYEQYF. CDR3 bases: TGTGCCAGCAGGGGGGACTATGACTCCTACGAGCAGTACTTC. This chain joins TRBV11-3 and TRBJ2-7; 7 nucleotides match TRBD2. The CDR3 has 14 residues. V lost 6 bases, J lost 0 bases, and 5 bases stayed unmatched. Germline loops: CDR1 SGHNT, CDR2 YENEEA.

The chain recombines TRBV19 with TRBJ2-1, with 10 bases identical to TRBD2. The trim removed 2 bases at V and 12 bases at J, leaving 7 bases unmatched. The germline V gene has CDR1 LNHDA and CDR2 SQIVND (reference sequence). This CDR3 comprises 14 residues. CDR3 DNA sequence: TGTGCCAGTAGTATACTAGCGGGGGTTGAGGGGCAGTTCTTC. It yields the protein CASSILAGVEGQFF.

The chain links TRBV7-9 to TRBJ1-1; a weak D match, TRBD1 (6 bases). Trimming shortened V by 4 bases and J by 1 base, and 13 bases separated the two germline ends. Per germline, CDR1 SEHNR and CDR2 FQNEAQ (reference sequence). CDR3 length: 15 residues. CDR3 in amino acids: CASSSSAGANTEAFF. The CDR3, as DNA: TGTGCCAGCAGCTCTTCGGCAGGGGCGAACACTGAAGCTTTCTTT.

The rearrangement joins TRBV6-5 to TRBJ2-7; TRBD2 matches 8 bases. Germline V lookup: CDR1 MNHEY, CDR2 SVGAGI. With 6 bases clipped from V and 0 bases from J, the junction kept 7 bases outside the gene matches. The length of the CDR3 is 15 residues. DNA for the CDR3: TGTGCCAGCAGCAAGGAGCGGGGGAGCTCCTACGAGCAGTACTTC. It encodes CASSKERGSSYEQYF.

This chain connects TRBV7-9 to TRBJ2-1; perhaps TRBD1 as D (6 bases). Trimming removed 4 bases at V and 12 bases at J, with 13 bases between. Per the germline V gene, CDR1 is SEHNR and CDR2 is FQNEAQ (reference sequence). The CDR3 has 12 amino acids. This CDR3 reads CASSSDSRRQFF. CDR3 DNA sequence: TGTGCCAGCAGCTCGGACAGCCGACGGCAGTTCTTC.

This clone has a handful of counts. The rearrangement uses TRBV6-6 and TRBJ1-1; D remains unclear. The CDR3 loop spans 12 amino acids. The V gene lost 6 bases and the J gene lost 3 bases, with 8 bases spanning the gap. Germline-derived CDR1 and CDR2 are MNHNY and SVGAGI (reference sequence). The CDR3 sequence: CASSRQYTEAFF. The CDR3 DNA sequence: TGTGCCAGCAGCCGTCAGTACACTGAAGCTTTCTTT.

CDR3 in amino acids: CASKLAGGPGEQFF. CDR3 nucleotide sequence: TGTGCCAGCAAACTAGCGGGAGGGCCTGGGGAGCAGTTCTTC. The chain joins TRBV27 to TRBJ2-1; 13 positions agree with TRBD2. Per the germline V gene, CDR1 is MNHEY and CDR2 is SMNVEV (reference sequence). J was trimmed by 10 bases and V by 7 bases; bases with no gene match: 7. This CDR3 has 14 residues.

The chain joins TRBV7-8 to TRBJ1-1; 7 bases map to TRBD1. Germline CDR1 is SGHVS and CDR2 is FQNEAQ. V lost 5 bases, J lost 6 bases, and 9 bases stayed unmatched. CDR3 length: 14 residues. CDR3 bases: TGTGCCAGCAGCACGAAAGGGGGCGGTCCTGAAGCTTTCTTT. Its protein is CASSTKGGGPEAFF.

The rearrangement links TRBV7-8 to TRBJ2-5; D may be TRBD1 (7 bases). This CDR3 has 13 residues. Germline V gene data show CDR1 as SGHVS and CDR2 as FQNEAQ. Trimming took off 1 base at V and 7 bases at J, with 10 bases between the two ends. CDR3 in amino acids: CASSLGQGGTQYF. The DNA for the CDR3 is TGTGCCAGCAGCTTAGGGCAGGGGGGGACCCAGTACTTC. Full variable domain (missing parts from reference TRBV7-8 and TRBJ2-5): GAGVSQSPRYKVAKRGQDVALRCDPISGHVSLFWYQQALGQGPEFLTYFQNEAQLDKSGLPSDRFFAERPEGSVSTLKIQRTQQEDSAVYLCASSLGQGGTQYFGPGTRLLVL.

In DNA form, the CDR3 reads TGTGCCAGCAGCTCAGGGGGTGGCTACACCTTC. This translates into CASSSGGGYTF. The chain has TRBV7-2 and TRBJ1-2, with 7 bases identical to TRBD1. From germline, CDR1 is SGHTA and CDR2 FQGNSA. J gave up 7 bases and V 4 bases, and 0 bases lay outside the gene matches. This CDR3 comprises 11 residues. The full variable domain, with the rest looked up from reference TRBV7-2 and TRBJ1-2, is GAGVSQSPSNKVTEKGKDVELRCDPISGHTALYWYRQSLGQGLEFLIYFQGNSAPDKSGLPSDRFSAERTGGSVSTLTIQRTQQEDSAVYLCASSSGGGYTFGSGTRLTVV.

CDR3 residues: CASSPQGADTQYF. The CDR3, as DNA: TGTGCCAGCAGCCCGCAGGGTGCAGATACGCAGTATTTT. This sequence joins TRBV7-3 and TRBJ2-3; weak D call: TRBD1 (5 bases). Trimming removed 5 bases at V and 4 bases at J, with 10 bases between. The CDR3 sequence is 13 residues long. Germline V CDR1 and CDR2: SGHTA, FQGTGA. Full variable domain (rest looked up from reference TRBV7-3 and TRBJ2-3): GAGVSQTPSNKVTEKGKYVELRCDPISGHTALYWYRQSLGQGPEFLIYFQGTGAADDSGLPNDRFFAVRPEGSVSTLKIQRTERGDSAVYLCASSPQGADTQYFGPGTRLTVL.

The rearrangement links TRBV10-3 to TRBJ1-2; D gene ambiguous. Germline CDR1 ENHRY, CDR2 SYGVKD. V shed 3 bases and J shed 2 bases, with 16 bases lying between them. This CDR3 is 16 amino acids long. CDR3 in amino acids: CAISERQNGANYGYTF. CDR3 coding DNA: TGTGCCATCAGTGAACGTCAAAACGGAGCAAACTATGGCTACACCTTC.

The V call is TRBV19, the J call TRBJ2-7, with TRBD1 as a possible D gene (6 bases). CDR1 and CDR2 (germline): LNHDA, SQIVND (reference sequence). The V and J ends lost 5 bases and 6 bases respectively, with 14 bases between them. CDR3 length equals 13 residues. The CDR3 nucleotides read TGTGCCAGTAGTGCCTACAGGGATACCGAGCAGTACTTC. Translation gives CASSAYRDTEQYF.

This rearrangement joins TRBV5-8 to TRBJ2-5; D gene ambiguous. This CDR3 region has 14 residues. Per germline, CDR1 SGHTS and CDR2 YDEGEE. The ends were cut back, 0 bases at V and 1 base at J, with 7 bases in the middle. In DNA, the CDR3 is TGTGCCAGCAGCTTGGCCCCCAGCCAAGAGACCCAGTACTTC. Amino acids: CASSLAPSQETQYF. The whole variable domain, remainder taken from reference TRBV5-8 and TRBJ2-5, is EAGVTQSPTHLIKTRGQQATLRCSPISGHTSVYWYQQALGLGLQFLLWYDEGEERNRGNFPPRFSGRQFPNYSSELNVNALELEDSALYLCASSLAPSQETQYFGPGTRLLVL.

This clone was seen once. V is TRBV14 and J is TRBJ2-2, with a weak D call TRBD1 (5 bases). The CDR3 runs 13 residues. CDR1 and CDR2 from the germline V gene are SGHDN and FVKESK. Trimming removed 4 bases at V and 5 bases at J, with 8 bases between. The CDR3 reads CASSPQATGELFF. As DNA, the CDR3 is TGTGCCAGCAGCCCACAGGCTACCGGGGAGCTGTTTTTT.

The CDR3 bases are TGTGCCAGCAGCTTCTTAGCGGGAGGGGAAGATACGCAGTATTTT. It codes for CASSFLAGGEDTQYF. The chain has TRBV13 and TRBJ2-3, with 11 positions matching TRBD2. Trimming at V came to 3 bases and at J to 5 bases, leaving 4 bases not matched to a gene. Looked up from germline, CDR1 is PRHDT and CDR2 is FYEKMQ (reference sequence). The CDR3 consists of 15 residues. The variable domain in full, with the rest retrieved from reference TRBV13 and TRBJ2-3, is AAGVIQSPRHLIKEKRETATLKCYPIPRHDTVYWYQQGPGQDPQFLISFYEKMQSDKGSIPDRFSAQQFSDYHSELNMSSLELGDSALYFCASSFLAGGEDTQYFGPGTRLTVL.

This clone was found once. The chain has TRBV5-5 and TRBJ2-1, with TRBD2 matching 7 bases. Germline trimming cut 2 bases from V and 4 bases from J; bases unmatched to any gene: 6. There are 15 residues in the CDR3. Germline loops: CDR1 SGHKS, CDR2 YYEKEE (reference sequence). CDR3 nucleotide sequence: TGTGCCAGCAGCTTACTAAGCGGGACTTACAATGAGCAGTTCTTC. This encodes CASSLLSGTYNEQFF.

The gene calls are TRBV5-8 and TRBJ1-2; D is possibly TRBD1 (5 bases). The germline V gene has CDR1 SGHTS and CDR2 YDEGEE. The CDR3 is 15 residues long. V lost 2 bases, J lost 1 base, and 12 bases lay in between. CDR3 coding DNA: TGTGCCAGCAGCTTAAGGGAGGGGAATAACTATGGCTACACCTTC. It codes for CASSLREGNNYGYTF.

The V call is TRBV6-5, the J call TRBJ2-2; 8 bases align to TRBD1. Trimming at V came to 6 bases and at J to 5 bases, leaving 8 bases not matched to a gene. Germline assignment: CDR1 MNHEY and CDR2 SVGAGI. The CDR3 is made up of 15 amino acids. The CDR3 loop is CASSRGQGRTGELFF. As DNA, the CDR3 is TGTGCCAGCAGCCGTGGACAGGGTCGGACCGGGGAGCTGTTTTTT.

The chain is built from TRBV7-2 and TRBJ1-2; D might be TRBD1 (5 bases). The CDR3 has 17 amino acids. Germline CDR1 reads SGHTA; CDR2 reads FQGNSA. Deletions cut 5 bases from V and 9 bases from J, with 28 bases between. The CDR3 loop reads CASSPGLRIADSMSYTF. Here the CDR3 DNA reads TGTGCCAGCAGCCCGGGCCTCAGAATCGCAGACAGCATGAGCTACACCTTC.

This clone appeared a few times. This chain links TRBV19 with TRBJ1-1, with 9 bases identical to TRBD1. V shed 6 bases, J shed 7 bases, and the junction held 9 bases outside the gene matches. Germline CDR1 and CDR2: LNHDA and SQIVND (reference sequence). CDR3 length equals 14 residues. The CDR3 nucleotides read TGTGCCAGTAGATGGACAGGGGACTCACTTGAAGCTTTCTTT. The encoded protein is CASRWTGDSLEAFF.

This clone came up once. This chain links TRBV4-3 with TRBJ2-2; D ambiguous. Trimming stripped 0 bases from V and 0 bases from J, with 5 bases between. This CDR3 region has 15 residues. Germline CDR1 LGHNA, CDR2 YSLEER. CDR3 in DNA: TGCGCCAGCAGCCAAGATCTGTCGAACACCGGGGAGCTGTTTTTT. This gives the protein CASSQDLSNTGELFF.

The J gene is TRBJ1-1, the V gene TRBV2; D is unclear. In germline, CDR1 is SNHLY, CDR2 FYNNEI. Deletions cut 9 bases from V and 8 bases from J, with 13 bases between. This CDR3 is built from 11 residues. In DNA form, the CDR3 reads TGTGCCAGATCATCCGAGATAGAAGCTTTCTTT. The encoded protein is CARSSEIEAFF.